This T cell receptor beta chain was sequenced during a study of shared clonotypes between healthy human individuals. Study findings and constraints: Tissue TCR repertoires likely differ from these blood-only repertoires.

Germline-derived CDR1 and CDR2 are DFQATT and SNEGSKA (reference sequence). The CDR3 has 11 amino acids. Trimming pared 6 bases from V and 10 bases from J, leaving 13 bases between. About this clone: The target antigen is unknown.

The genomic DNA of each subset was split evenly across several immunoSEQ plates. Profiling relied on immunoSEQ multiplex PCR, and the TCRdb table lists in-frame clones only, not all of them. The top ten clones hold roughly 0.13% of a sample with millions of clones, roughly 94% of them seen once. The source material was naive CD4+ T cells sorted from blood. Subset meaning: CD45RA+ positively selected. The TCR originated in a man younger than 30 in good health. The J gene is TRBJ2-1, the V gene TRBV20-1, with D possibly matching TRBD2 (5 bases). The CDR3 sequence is CSATEGLEQFF. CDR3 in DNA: TGCAGTGCGACCGAGGGTTTAGAGCAGTTCTTC.